This T cell receptor beta chain was captured by sequencing in a study of blood T cell repertoires in COVID-19. Clones were sequenced by immunoSEQ multiplex PCR, and TCRdb holds only the in-frame ones, with some missing. The repertoire includes some 490,000 clones, about nine tenths of them detected once, and just over 8% sits in the top ten. The length of the CDR3 is 15 residues. Germline values: CDR1 SGHNT, CDR2 YYREEE (reference sequence). Trimming cost V 0 bases and J 6 bases; bases outside gene matches: 4. Sequencing used PBMCs or T cells enriched from blood (not recorded which). The TCR sequence derives from a woman aged 55 to 70 who had recovered from COVID-19. This chain links TRBV5-4 with TRBJ2-2; 8 nucleotides align to TRBD2. Here the CDR3 reads CASSLDRTSPGELFF. As DNA, the CDR3 is TGTGCCAGCAGCTTGGATCGGACTAGCCCCGGGGAGCTGTTTTTT.